This T cell receptor (beta chain) was profiled in a study of T cells in Graves' hyperthyroidism and ophthalmopathy. The CDR3 is made up of 14 amino acids. With V trimmed by 10 bases and J by 4 bases, 7 bases remained unmatched. Germline V gives CDR1 LNHDA, CDR2 SQIVND (reference sequence). Amplified regions were TCR beta CDR3 sequences from RNA transcripts. The TCR CDR3 was amplified in a first-round RT-PCR using the HTBI primer set. TCRdb itself ran the multiplex PCR reads through MiXCR, one entry per CDR3 protein. The table has hundreds of thousands of distinct CDR3 sequences, 35% to 45% seen once. The sequence derives from a man younger than 35 with Graves' hyperthyroidism. Material for sequencing was blood. The chain is built from TRBV19 and TRBJ2-5; 12 nucleotides line up with TRBD1. CDR3 bases: TGTGCCACAAGGGACAGGGGGCACCGAGAGACCCAGTACTTC. Protein product: CATRDRGHRETQYF.